This T cell receptor (beta chain) was documented in a study of cytomegalovirus exposure and HLA in healthy donors. Primers included in the PCR were 60 Vbeta and 13 Jbeta primers. Profiled with immunoSEQ multiplex PCR; TCRdb holds only in-frame clones, not every one. Seen here are about 130,000 clones, about 78% observed once, and the top ten hold approximately 4.2%. Unmatched junction bases numbered 19, after V lost 6 bases and J lost 5 bases. Germline loops: CDR1 LNHDA, CDR2 SQIVND (reference sequence). The CDR3 covers 18 residues. Study-level results: As a later analysis revealed, the rate of TCR association differed by HLA locus, with DRB1 most and HLA-C fewest.

Notes on this clone: Its specificity is not known.

This chain joins TRBV19 and TRBJ1-1, with TRBD1 identical over 9 bases. The sample taken for sequencing was PBMCs. The TCR sequence derives from a man aged 45-65 years in good health and CMV-seropositive. This CDR3 reads CASSPSPRDRGGQTEAFF. CDR3 sequence (DNA): TGTGCCAGTAGCCCGTCCCCCCGCGACAGGGGGGGTCAGACTGAAGCTTTCTTT.